The clone carrying this T cell receptor (beta chain) appeared a few times. As yet, its antigen is unknown. The sample is drawn from a study of cytomegalovirus exposure and HLA in healthy donors. The PCR contained 60 Vbeta and 13 Jbeta primers. Generated by immunoSEQ multiplex PCR, the TCRdb table keeps only in-frame clones and is missing some. The repertoire holds 95,000 to 100,000 clones, with 65% to 80% as singletons. Study-wide points: Later, TCR association rates were found to vary by HLA locus, highest for DRB1 and lowest for HLA-C. Per a later analysis, HLA-associated TCR beta chains showed more clonal expansion than other, equally common TCR beta chains.

The source material was PBMCs. This receptor was taken from a man in his fifties in good health and CMV-seronegative.

The CDR3 DNA follows: TGTGCCCGCACAGACAGACAAGCTTTCTTT. Translation gives CARTDRQAFF. The V call is TRBV14, the J call TRBJ1-1; the D gene is possibly TRBD1 (5 bases). V was shortened by 11 bases and J by 9 bases, with 13 bases between the two germline ends. Germline CDR1 is SGHDN and CDR2 is FVKESK. There are 10 residues in the CDR3.